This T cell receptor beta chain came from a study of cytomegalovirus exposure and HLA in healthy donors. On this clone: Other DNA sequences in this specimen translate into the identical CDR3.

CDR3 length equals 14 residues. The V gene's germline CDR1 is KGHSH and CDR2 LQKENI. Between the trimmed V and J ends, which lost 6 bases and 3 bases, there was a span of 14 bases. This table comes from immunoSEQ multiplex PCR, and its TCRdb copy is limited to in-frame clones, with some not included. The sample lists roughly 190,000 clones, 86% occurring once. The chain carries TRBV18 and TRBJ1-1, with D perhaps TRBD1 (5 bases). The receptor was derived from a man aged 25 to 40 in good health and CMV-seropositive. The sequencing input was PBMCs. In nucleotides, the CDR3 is TGTGCCAGCTCCCCCAGCGGGGGGTACACTGAAGCTTTCTTT. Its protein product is CASSPSGGYTEAFF.